The following is a T cell receptor (beta chain) sequence with its context. Its antigen is unidentified. Described time point: baseline, week 1 (first vaccination visit). Treatment in this sample: pre-vaccination baseline after standard-of-care therapy. The donors had new WHO grade 3 or 4 astrocytomas; these were IDH1-mutant and ATRX-lost. The data were taken from a study of a mutant IDH1 vaccine in newly diagnosed glioma. Study-level information: There were roughly 60% males and roughly 38% females among treated patients, whose mean age was approximately 44 years.

The data were produced by immunoSEQ multiplex PCR, yet TCRdb's version contains in-frame clones alone and is incomplete. The data contain around 50,000 clones, approximately 90% of them seen just once; the ten biggest clones take up over 2%. The CDR3 is made up of 12 amino acids. Notes on the study in general: Vaccine-induced responses were seen in under 95% of patients, spanning several MHC alleles. Pseudoprogression seemed unrelated to changes in top peripheral T cell clonotypes.

The sequenced sample was PBMCs, obtained from a glioma patient treated with radiotherapy, temozolomide or both. The receptor was derived from a man aged 40-50 years with glioma. The chain carries TRBV21-1 and TRBJ2-7; TRBD1 is the table's D call and was not checked against the DNA. TRBV21-1 is given as a pseudogene. CDR3: CASTRTGNEQYF. The CDR3 coding sequence is TGTGCCAGCACCCGGACAGGGAACGAGCAGTACTTC.